One and the same sample provided the 26 T cell receptor beta chains below, sequenced in a study of cytomegalovirus exposure and HLA in healthy donors. Repertoires were generated with immunoSEQ multiplex PCR, while TCRdb's copy carries only in-frame clones and drops some. The sample lists roughly 110,000 clones; about nine tenths were seen once. Sequenced material: PBMCs. These receptors were taken from a woman aged 18 to 35 in good health and CMV-seropositive.

The chain combines TRBV27 with TRBJ2-1; no reliable D call. Germline V gene lookup returns CDR1 MNHEY and CDR2 SMNVEV (reference sequence). Trimming left V 6 bases short and J 0 bases short, with 9 bases between. This CDR3 spans 14 amino acids. The CDR3 reads CASSQVGSYNEQFF. As DNA, the CDR3 is TGTGCCAGCAGCCAAGTCGGCTCCTACAATGAGCAGTTCTTC.

The genes are TRBV6-6 and TRBJ2-5, with 13 bases fitting TRBD2. The CDR3 has 14 residues. Germline CDR1 reads MNHNY; CDR2 reads SVGAGI (reference sequence). The V and J ends lost 6 bases and 3 bases, in that order; junction bases with no gene match: 1. The CDR3 is CASRTSGGEETQYF. The CDR3 DNA reads TGTGCCAGCAGAACTAGCGGGGGGGAAGAGACCCAGTACTTC.

The V and J genes are TRBV5-5 and TRBJ1-6; 9 bases are shared with TRBD1. Germline lookup yields CDR1 SGHKS and CDR2 YYEKEE (reference sequence). After removal of 4 bases from V and 5 bases from J, the junction contained 4 bases not matched to a gene. The CDR3 contains 15 residues. The CDR3 region is CASSARTGDNSPLHF. CDR3 sequence (DNA): TGTGCCAGCAGCGCCCGGACAGGGGATAATTCACCCCTCCACTTT.

This clone has only a few counts. This chain joins TRBV29-1 and TRBJ1-1; D gene unclear. The CDR3 loop spans 9 amino acids. The V and J ends lost 4 bases and 13 bases respectively, with 10 bases between them. CDR1 and CDR2 from the germline V gene are SQVTM and ANQGSEA. CDR3 nucleotide sequence: TGCAGCGTTGGTGGTTTCGGTTTCTTT. The encoded protein is CSVGGFGFF.

V usage is TRBV28 and J usage is TRBJ2-4; 11 positions match TRBD2. CDR3 size: 16 residues. The V gene end was trimmed by 5 bases and the J gene end by 2 bases; junction bases not matched to a gene: 5. Germline loops: CDR1 MDHEN, CDR2 SYDVKM. CDR3 sequence: CASSPLAGGTKNIQYF. CDR3 coding DNA: TGTGCCAGCAGTCCCCTAGCGGGGGGCACCAAAAACATTCAGTACTTC.

The CDR3 loop reads CASSSLGAGGVKDTQYF. The CDR3 coding sequence is TGTGCCAGCAGCTCCTTGGGAGCGGGGGGTGTCAAAGATACGCAGTATTTT. This chain joins TRBV11-2 and TRBJ2-3; 9 bases line up with TRBD2. This CDR3 is 17 amino acids long. Germline loops: CDR1 SGHAT, CDR2 FQNNGV. Trimming cost V 4 bases and J 5 bases; bases outside gene matches: 13.

The rearrangement links TRBV7-2 to TRBJ1-1; D is unclear. Germline V gene lookup returns CDR1 SGHTA and CDR2 FQGNSA. The V end was cut by 3 bases, the J end by 1 base, with 6 bases between. The CDR3 sequence is 13 residues long. The CDR3 loop is CASSFVRNTEAFF. CDR3 nucleotide sequence: TGTGCCAGCAGCTTTGTTCGGAACACTGAAGCTTTCTTT.

The chain has TRBV7-6 and TRBJ2-2, with 8 bases that match TRBD1. Germline loops: CDR1 SGHVS, CDR2 FNYEAQ. V was pared by 5 bases and J by 4 bases, with 9 bases of the junction left unmatched. CDR3 size: 16 residues. CDR3 residues: CASSTRTGKGTGELFF. As DNA, the CDR3 is TGTGCCAGCAGCACTCGGACAGGGAAGGGCACCGGGGAGCTGTTTTTT. Together with reference TRBV7-6 and TRBJ2-2, the CDR3 gives the full variable domain: GAGVSQSPRYKVTKRGQDVALRCDPISGHVSLYWYRQALGQGPEFLTYFNYEAQQDKSGLPNDRFSAERPEGSISTLTIQRTEQRDSAMYRCASSTRTGKGTGELFFGEGSRLTVL.

V gene TRBV4-3 combines with J gene TRBJ1-4, with 7 bases lining up with TRBD1. This CDR3 is built from 13 residues. Germline CDR1 reads LGHNA; CDR2 reads YSLEER. The V gene end was trimmed by 4 bases and the J gene end by 6 bases; junction bases not matched to a gene: 2. The CDR3, as DNA: TGCGCCAGCAGCCCCAGGGGGGATGAAAAACTGTTTTTT. Amino acid sequence: CASSPRGDEKLFF.

This clone was seen a handful of times. The chain combines TRBV4-2 with TRBJ1-1; D is possibly TRBD1 (6 bases). The V gene's germline CDR1 is LGHNA and CDR2 YNFKEQ. The V and J ends lost 5 bases and 4 bases respectively, with 8 bases between them. CDR3 length equals 12 residues. The CDR3 loop is CASSIQGTEAFF. The CDR3 nucleotides read TGTGCCAGCAGCATACAGGGCACTGAAGCTTTCTTT.

The rearrangement links TRBV14 to TRBJ1-6, with D tentatively TRBD1 (5 bases). The V and J ends lost 5 bases and 2 bases respectively, with 13 bases between them. Germline lookup yields CDR1 SGHDN and CDR2 FVKESK. The CDR3 is 16 residues long. The CDR3 protein is CASSLGGVPYNSPLHF. The CDR3 DNA reads TGTGCCAGCAGCTTAGGAGGGGTCCCCTATAATTCACCCCTCCACTTT.

A single count supports this clone. The chain carries TRBV6-1 and TRBJ1-4, with TRBD1 matching over 8 bases. Germline-derived CDR1 and CDR2 are MNHNS and SASEGT. There are 17 residues in the CDR3. V dropped 3 bases and J dropped 0; count of bases not matched to a gene: 6. The DNA of the CDR3 is TGTGCCAGCAGTGACAGACAGGGGCCCGCAACTAATGAAAAACTGTTTTTT. Residues: CASSDRQGPATNEKLFF.

The chain links TRBV10-3 to TRBJ1-2; TRBD1 matches 9 bases. With 6 bases clipped from V and 3 bases from J, the junction kept 5 bases outside the gene matches. Germline V CDR1 and CDR2: ENHRY, SYGVKD. The CDR3 is made up of 14 amino acids. The chain's CDR3 is CAISGTGRDYGYTF. The CDR3 nucleotides are TGTGCCATCAGCGGGACAGGGAGGGACTATGGCTACACCTTC.

V and J are TRBV25-1 and TRBJ1-2; 12 nucleotides match TRBD1. Trimming took 8 bases from V and 7 from J; bases not matched to a gene: 11. This CDR3 comprises 15 residues. The germline CDR1 and CDR2 sequences are MGHDK and SYGVNS. CDR3 coding DNA: TGTGCCAGCCTCGGTCAGGGACAGGGGGCAGGTGGCTACACCTTC. It encodes CASLGQGQGAGGYTF.

The rearrangement joins TRBV10-1 to TRBJ1-1, with 9 bases matching TRBD1. Germline assignment: CDR1 WNHNN and CDR2 SYGVQD (reference sequence). V lost 3 bases, J lost 3 bases, and 5 bases stayed unmatched. This CDR3 is 15 amino acids long. Here the CDR3 DNA reads TGCGCCAGCAGTGATAAAGGGACAGGGTACACTGAAGCTTTCTTT. Residues: CASSDKGTGYTEAFF.

The chain couples TRBV25-1 to TRBJ2-7; 7 nucleotides align to TRBD1. The ends lost 4 bases at V and 4 bases at J; junction bases unmatched: 7. Germline V gene data show CDR1 as MGHDK and CDR2 as SYGVNS. The CDR3 has 14 amino acids. CDR3 in amino acids: CASSAILQGYEQYF. The DNA of the CDR3 is TGTGCCAGCAGTGCTATCCTACAGGGGTACGAGCAGTACTTC.

CDR3 amino acids: CASSLGVGSGEGYTF. The CDR3 nucleotides are TGTGCCAGCAGCTTAGGGGTAGGGAGTGGAGAGGGCTACACCTTC. The chain recombines TRBV7-2 with TRBJ1-2; no definite D call. CDR1 is SGHTA, CDR2 FQGNSA, per germline. The V and J ends lost 1 base and 8 bases respectively, with 17 bases between them. The CDR3 covers 15 residues.

This rearrangement joins TRBV10-2 to TRBJ2-7, with D tentatively TRBD2 (6 bases). Germline lookup yields CDR1 WSHSY and CDR2 SAAADI. This CDR3 has 13 amino acids. V was shortened by 8 bases and J by 5 bases, with 16 bases between the two germline ends. The CDR3 DNA reads TGCGCCAGCCGCGATTCCGGGACTGACGAGCAGTACTTC. Amino acid sequence: CASRDSGTDEQYF.

The CDR3 region has the DNA TGTGCCAGCAGCTTGGAGCAGGGTAATTCACCCCTCCACTTT. It translates to CASSLEQGNSPLHF. The V gene is TRBV5-4, the J gene TRBJ1-6; D perhaps matches TRBD1 (5 bases). The CDR3 totals 14 residues. CDR1 and CDR2 from the germline V gene are SGHNT and YYREEE (reference sequence). V was cut by 0 bases and J by 6 bases, with 7 bases left in between.

The rearrangement uses TRBV28 and TRBJ1-5, with D unresolved. With 5 bases removed from V and 0 bases from J, the gap between germline ends came to 17 bases. The CDR3 extends over 17 amino acids. Germline V lookup: CDR1 MDHEN, CDR2 SYDVKM. The CDR3 DNA follows: TGTGCCAGCAGTCAGACCCTAGGGAGAAGTAGCAATCAGCCCCAGCATTTT. It is translated as CASSQTLGRSSNQPQHF.

J is TRBJ1-2 and V is TRBV7-8; D is uncertain. The CDR3 runs to 12 residues. The germline gives CDR1 SGHVS, CDR2 FQNEAQ. V lost 5 bases, J lost 8 bases, and 12 bases lay in between. This chain's CDR3 is CASSRTGEGYTF. CDR3 DNA sequence: TGTGCCAGCAGCCGAACCGGGGAAGGCTACACCTTC.

The gene calls are TRBV25-1 and TRBJ2-3, with 7 bases aligning to TRBD1. The J segment lost 2 bases and the V segment lost 8 bases, leaving 4 bases of the junction unmatched. Germline lookup yields CDR1 MGHDK and CDR2 SYGVNS. CDR3 size: 13 residues. The CDR3 bases are TGTGCCAGCCGACAGGGCTACACAGATACGCAGTATTTT. This gives the protein CASRQGYTDTQYF.

V gene TRBV27 combines with J gene TRBJ1-4; D is unclear. CDR1 and CDR2 (germline): MNHEY, SMNVEV (reference sequence). V lost 5 bases, J lost 0 bases, and 10 bases lay in between. This CDR3 is built from 15 residues. CDR3 amino acids: CASSTSRATNEKLFF. Written as DNA, the CDR3 is TGTGCCAGCAGTACCTCCCGGGCAACTAATGAAAAACTGTTTTTT.

This clone was seen once. CDR3 in DNA: TGTGCCAGCAGTTACGGTAACAGGGATGGCTACACCTTC. This translates into CASSYGNRDGYTF. This chain uses TRBV6-6 with TRBJ1-2; D may be TRBD1 (6 bases). Deletions cut 2 bases from V and 6 bases from J, with 10 bases between. This CDR3 has 13 residues. Germline V gene sequence: CDR1 MNHNY, CDR2 SVGAGI (reference sequence).

This chain links TRBV28 with TRBJ1-2; 9 bases agree with TRBD1. With V trimmed by 4 bases and J by 4 bases, 4 bases remained unmatched. Germline values: CDR1 MDHEN, CDR2 SYDVKM. The CDR3 length is 14 residues. The CDR3 protein is CASSSGTGTYGYTF. The CDR3 nucleotides read TGTGCCAGCAGTTCAGGGACAGGGACCTATGGCTACACCTTC.

This clone was observed a handful of times. The chain recombines TRBV27 with TRBJ2-7, with D maybe TRBD1 (6 bases). Trimming cost V 6 bases and J 4 bases, with 19 bases left between them. This CDR3 is built from 15 residues. In germline, CDR1 is MNHEY, CDR2 SMNVEV (reference sequence). As DNA, the CDR3 is TGTGCCAGCAGCCCCGGACAGCCTAGAGTTTACGAGCAGTACTTC. It specifies CASSPGQPRVYEQYF.